This TCR beta chain was retrieved from a study of Graves' ophthalmopathy and Graves' hyperthyroidism. Across the study: Blood was drawn at initial diagnosis, before any treatment.

A volume of 10 ml of fresh peripheral blood supplied the PBMCs. V was clipped by 3 bases and J by 4 bases; unmatched bases: 2. The CDR3 totals 15 residues. Germline V gives CDR1 SGHTA, CDR2 FQGTGA. CDR3 regions of TCR beta were amplified from RNA transcripts. HTBI primers were used in a first-round RT-PCR, which preceded a second-round multiplex PCR. MiXCR was run by TCRdb on the multiplex PCR reads, yielding one entry per CDR3 protein. Among hundreds of thousands of distinct CDR3 sequences, about 38% were seen once, and the ten largest hold more than 2.5%. This clonotype was seen repeatedly, ten times or more.

Specimen: peripheral blood. V is TRBV7-3 and J is TRBJ2-2; 10 bases line up with TRBD2. This TCR was recovered from an adult man with Graves' ophthalmopathy. This CDR3 reads CASSFSGGLTGELFF. CDR3 bases: TGTGCCAGCAGCTTTAGCGGGGGGCTCACCGGGGAGCTGTTTTTT.